This TCR beta chain was obtained from a study of PD-1 blockade in classical Hodgkin lymphoma. Notes on the study in general: Healthy donors reportedly exceeded newly diagnosed patients in baseline TCR diversity. The origin of the repertoire differences remains undefined, with disease activity or prior therapy as possible causes.

Repertoires were generated with immunoSEQ multiplex PCR, while TCRdb's copy carries only in-frame clones and drops some. The sample contains 70,000 or so clones, over 90% of which appear only once. The time point: newly diagnosed, previously untreated cHL patient sample. PBMCs from patients with newly diagnosed, untreated classical Hodgkin lymphoma served as a comparison group for the relapsed/refractory trial patients. There are 13 residues in the CDR3. Trimming took off 2 bases at V and 3 bases at J, with 7 bases between the two ends. The germline gives CDR1 MDHEN, CDR2 SYDVKM. With respect to this clone: Antigen unknown.

The source of this sequence is a human donor with classical Hodgkin lymphoma. Sequenced material: peripheral blood mononuclear cells (PBMCs). The rearrangement joins TRBV28 to TRBJ1-2, with D tentatively TRBD1 (5 bases). The CDR3 sequence is CASSLQGDYGYTF. The CDR3 DNA is TGTGCCAGCAGTTTACAGGGCGACTATGGCTACACCTTC.